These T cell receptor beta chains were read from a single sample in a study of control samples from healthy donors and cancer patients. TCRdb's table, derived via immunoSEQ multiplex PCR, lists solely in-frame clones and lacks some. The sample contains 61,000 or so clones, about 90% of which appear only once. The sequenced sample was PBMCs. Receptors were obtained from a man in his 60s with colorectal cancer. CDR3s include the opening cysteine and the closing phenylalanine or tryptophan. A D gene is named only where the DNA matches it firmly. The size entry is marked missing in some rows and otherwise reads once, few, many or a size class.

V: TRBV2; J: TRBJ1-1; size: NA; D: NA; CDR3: CASSDPRTEAFF; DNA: TGTGCCAGCAGTGATCCCCGTACTGAAGCTTTCTTT
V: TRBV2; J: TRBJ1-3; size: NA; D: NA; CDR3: CASSDRGTGNTIYF; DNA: TGTGCCAGCAGTGACAGGGGCACTGGAAACACCATATATTTT
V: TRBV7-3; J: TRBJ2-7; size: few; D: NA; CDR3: CASSLTGGVSSYEQYF; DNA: TGTGCCAGCAGCTTAACTGGGGGTGTGAGCTCCTACGAGCAGTACTTC
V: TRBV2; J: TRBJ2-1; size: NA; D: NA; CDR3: CASSEVFSSYNEQFF; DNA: TGTGCCAGCAGTGAGGTTTTCAGCTCCTACAATGAGCAGTTCTTC
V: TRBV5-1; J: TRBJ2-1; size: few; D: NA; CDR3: CASSLDGGWNEQFF; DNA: TGCGCCAGCAGCTTGGATGGGGGTTGGAATGAGCAGTTCTTC
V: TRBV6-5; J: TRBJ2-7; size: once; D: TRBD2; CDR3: CASRSGTRNHEQYF; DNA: TGTGCCAGCCGCTCCGGGACTAGGAACCACGAGCAGTACTTC
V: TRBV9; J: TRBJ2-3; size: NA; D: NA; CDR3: CASSVGGERTDTQYF; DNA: TGTGCCAGCAGCGTAGGGGGGGAGCGGACAGATACGCAGTATTTT
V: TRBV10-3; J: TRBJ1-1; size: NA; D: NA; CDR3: CAIRPSGPDTEAFF; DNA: TGTGCCATCAGGCCCTCCGGACCGGACACTGAAGCTTTCTTT
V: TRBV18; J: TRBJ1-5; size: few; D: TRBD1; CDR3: CASSPEGLTGGGNQPQHF; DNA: TGTGCCAGCTCACCCGAAGGGCTGACAGGGGGCGGCAATCAGCCCCAGCATTTT
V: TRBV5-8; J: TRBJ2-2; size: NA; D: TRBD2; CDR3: CASSYPGGAGELFF; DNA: TGTGCCAGCAGCTATCCTGGGGGGGCCGGGGAGCTGTTTTTT
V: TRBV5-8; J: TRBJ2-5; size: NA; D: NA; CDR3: CASSSTRFQETQYF; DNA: TGTGCCAGCAGTTCAACCCGGTTCCAAGAGACCCAGTACTTC
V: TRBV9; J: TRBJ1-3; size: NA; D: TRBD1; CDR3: CASSEGAFSGNTIYF; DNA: TGTGCCAGCAGCGAGGGGGCCTTCTCTGGAAACACCATATATTTT
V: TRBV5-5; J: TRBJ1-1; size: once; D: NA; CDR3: CASSLTGLNTEAFF; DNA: TGTGCCAGCAGCTTGACAGGGCTGAACACTGAAGCTTTCTTT
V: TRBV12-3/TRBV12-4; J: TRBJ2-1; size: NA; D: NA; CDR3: CASSLALGHTGFF; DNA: TGTGCCAGCAGTTTAGCCCTCGGACACACCGGGTTCTTC
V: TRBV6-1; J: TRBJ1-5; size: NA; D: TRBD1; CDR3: CASSERQGSGQPQHF; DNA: TGTGCCAGCAGTGAGCGACAGGGTTCCGGACAGCCCCAGCATTTT
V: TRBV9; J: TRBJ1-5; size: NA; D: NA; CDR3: CASSPAGGGPQHF; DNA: TGTGCCAGCAGCCCGGCCGGGGGGGGGCCCCAGCATTTT
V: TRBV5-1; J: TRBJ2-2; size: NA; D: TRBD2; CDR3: CASRAGTNTGELFF; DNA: TGCGCCAGCAGAGCGGGGACGAACACCGGGGAGCTGTTTTTT
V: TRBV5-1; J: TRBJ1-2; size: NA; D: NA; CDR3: CASSPWGGTNYGYTF; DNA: TGCGCCAGCAGCCCGTGGGGTGGTACTAACTATGGCTACACCTTC
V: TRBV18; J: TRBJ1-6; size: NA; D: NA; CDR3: CASSLAGSSYNSPLHF; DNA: TGTGCCAGCTCTCTAGCGGGAAGCTCCTATAATTCACCCCTCCACTTT
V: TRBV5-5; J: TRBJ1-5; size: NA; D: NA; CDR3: CASSPGQLNQPQHF; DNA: TGTGCCAGCAGTCCCGGACAGCTAAATCAGCCCCAGCATTTT
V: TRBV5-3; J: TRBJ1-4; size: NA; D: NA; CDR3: CARSPPRRAGYGNEKLFF; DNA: TGTGCCAGAAGCCCACCGAGACGGGCGGGATACGGTAATGAAAAACTGTTTTTT
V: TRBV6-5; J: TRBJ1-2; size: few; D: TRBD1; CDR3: CASSRDRSGYGYTF; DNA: TGTGCCAGCAGTCGGGACAGGTCCGGGTATGGCTACACCTTC
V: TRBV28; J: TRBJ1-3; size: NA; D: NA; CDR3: CASSFGGAPSSGNTIYF; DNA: TGTGCCAGCAGTTTTGGGGGGGCACCGTCCTCTGGAAACACCATATATTTT
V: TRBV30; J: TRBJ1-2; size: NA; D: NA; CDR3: CAWSPSGALGYTF; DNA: TGTGCCTGGAGTCCCTCAGGAGCCTTGGGCTACACCTTC
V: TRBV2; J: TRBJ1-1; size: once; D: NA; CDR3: CASSEAGTEAFF; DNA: TGTGCCAGCAGTGAAGCGGGGACTGAAGCTTTCTTT
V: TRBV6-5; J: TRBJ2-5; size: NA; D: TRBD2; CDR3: CASSQNSGGVGTQYF; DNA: TGTGCCAGCAGCCAGAACTCGGGGGGAGTCGGGACCCAGTACTTC
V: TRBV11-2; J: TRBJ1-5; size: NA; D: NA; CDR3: CASSLAGGGNQPQHF; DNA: TGTGCCAGCAGCTTAGCAGGCGGGGGCAATCAGCCCCAGCATTTT
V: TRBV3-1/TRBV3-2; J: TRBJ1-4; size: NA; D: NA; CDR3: CASSQRKPEDNDEKLFF; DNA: TGTGCCAGCAGCCAAAGAAAGCCGGAGGATAACGACGAAAAACTGTTTTTT
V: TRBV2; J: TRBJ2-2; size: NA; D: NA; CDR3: CASKGRQVNTGELFF; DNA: TGTGCCAGCAAGGGTAGGCAGGTGAACACCGGGGAGCTGTTTTTT
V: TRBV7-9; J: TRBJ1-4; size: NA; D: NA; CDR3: CASSTPGKQEKLFF; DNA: TGTGCCAGCAGCACCCCAGGGAAACAGGAAAAACTGTTTTTT
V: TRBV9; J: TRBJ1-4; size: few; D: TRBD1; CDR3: CASSTPGQGAGANEKLFF; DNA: TGTGCCAGCAGCACGCCGGGACAGGGGGCCGGGGCTAATGAAAAACTGTTTTTT
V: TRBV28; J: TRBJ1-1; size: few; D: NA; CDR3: CASSLGALDTEAFF; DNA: TGTGCCAGCAGTTTAGGGGCCCTGGACACTGAAGCTTTCTTT
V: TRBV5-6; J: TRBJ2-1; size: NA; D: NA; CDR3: CASVRRGLGNEQFF; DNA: TGTGCCAGCGTACGAAGGGGCCTCGGTAATGAGCAGTTCTTC
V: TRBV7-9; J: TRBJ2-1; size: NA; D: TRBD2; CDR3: CASSYRLAGGNHEQFF; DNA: TGTGCCAGCAGCTACCGACTAGCGGGGGGGAACCATGAGCAGTTCTTC
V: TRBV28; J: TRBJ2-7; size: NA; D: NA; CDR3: CASSKDDYEQYF; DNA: TGTGCCAGCAGTAAGGATGACTACGAGCAGTACTTC
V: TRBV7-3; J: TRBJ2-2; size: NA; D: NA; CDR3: CASSWGGPGELFF; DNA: TGTGCCAGCAGCTGGGGGGGCCCCGGGGAGCTGTTTTTT
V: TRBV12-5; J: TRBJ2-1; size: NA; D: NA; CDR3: CASHRGADYNEQFF; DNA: TGTGCTAGCCACCGCGGGGCGGATTACAATGAGCAGTTCTTC
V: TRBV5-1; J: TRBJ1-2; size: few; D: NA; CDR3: CASRSGLGGYGYTF; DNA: TGCGCCAGCAGATCAGGATTAGGGGGCTATGGCTACACCTTC
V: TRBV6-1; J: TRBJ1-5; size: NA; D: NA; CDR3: CASSEERGGQPQHF; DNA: TGTGCCAGCAGTGAAGAGAGGGGGGGACAGCCCCAGCATTTT
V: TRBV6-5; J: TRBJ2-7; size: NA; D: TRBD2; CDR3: CASRTGGEYEQYF; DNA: TGTGCCAGCAGGACGGGAGGGGAGTACGAGCAGTACTTC
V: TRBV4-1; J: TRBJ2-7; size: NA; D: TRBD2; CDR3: CASSRASGGDSYEQYF; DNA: TGCGCCAGCAGCCGGGCTAGCGGGGGGGATTCCTACGAGCAGTACTTC
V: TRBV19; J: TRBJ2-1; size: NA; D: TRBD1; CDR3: CASSSGQGWNEQFF; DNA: TGTGCCAGTAGTTCGGGACAGGGGTGGAATGAGCAGTTCTTC
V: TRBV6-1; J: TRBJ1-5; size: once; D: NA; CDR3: CASSTGGGNQPQHF; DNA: TGTGCCAGCAGCACTGGGGGCGGCAATCAGCCCCAGCATTTT
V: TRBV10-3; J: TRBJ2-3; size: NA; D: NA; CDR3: CAIAGQGTDTQYF; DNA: TGTGCCATCGCAGGGCAGGGCACAGATACGCAGTATTTT
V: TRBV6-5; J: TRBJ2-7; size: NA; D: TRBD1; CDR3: CASSRGQGAAYEQYF; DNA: TGTGCCAGCAGTAGGGGACAGGGGGCGGCCTACGAGCAGTACTTC
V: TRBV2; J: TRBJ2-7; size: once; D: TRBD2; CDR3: CASKQAGTSYEQYF; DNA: TGTGCCAGCAAGCAAGCGGGAACCTCCTACGAGCAGTACTTC
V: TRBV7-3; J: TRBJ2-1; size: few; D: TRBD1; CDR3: CASSSDRALYNEQFF; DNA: TGTGCCAGCAGCTCTGACAGGGCCCTTTACAATGAGCAGTTCTTC
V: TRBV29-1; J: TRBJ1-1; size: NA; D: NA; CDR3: CSVVVFRQGNRNTEAFF; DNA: TGCAGCGTTGTGGTCTTCCGGCAGGGGAACAGGAACACTGAAGCTTTCTTT
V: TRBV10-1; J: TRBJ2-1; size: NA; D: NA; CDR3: CATVHEQFF; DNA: TGCGCCACCGTTCATGAGCAGTTCTTC
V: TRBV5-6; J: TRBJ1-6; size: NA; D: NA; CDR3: CASSLGRVRSPLHF; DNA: TGTGCCAGCAGCCTGGGGCGGGTTCGGTCACCCCTCCACTTT
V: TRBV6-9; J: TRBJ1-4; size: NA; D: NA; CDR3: CASSWATTNEKLFF; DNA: TGTGCCAGCAGTTGGGCGACGACCAATGAAAAACTGTTTTTT
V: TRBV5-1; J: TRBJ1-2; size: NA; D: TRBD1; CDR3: CASSPGTANYGYTF; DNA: TGCGCCAGCAGCCCGGGGACAGCCAACTATGGCTACACCTTC
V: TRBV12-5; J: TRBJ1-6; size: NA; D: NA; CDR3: CASGGGSGSPLHF; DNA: TGTGCTAGCGGGGGGGGTAGCGGTTCACCCCTCCACTTT
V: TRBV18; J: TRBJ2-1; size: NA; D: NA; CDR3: CASSPLTRGGRGFNEQFF; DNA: TGTGCCAGCTCACCACTGACTCGCGGGGGCCGGGGGTTCAATGAGCAGTTCTTC
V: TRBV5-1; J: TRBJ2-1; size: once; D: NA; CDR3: CASRVRSDNEQFF; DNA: TGCGCCAGCAGGGTTCGTAGCGACAATGAGCAGTTCTTC
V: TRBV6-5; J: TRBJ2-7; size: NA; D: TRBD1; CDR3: CASRLPRDRGPEQYF; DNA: TGTGCCAGCAGACTACCCCGGGACAGGGGGCCCGAGCAGTACTTC
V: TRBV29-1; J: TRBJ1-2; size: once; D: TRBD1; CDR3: CSARTGTYGYTF; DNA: TGCAGCGCCAGGACAGGCACCTATGGCTACACCTTC